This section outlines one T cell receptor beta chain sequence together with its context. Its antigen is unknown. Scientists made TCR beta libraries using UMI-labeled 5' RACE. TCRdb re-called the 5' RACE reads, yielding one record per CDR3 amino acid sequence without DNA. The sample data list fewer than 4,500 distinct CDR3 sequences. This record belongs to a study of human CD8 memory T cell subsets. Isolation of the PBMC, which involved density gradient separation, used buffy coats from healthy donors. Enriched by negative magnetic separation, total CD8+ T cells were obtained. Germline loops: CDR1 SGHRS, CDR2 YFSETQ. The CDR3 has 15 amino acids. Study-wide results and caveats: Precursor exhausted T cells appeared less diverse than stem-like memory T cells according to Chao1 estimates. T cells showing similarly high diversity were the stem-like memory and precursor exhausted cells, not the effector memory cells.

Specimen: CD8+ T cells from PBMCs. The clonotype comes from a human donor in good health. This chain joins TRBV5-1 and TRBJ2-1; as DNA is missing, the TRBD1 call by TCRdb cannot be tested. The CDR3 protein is CASQTGVFSYNEQFF.